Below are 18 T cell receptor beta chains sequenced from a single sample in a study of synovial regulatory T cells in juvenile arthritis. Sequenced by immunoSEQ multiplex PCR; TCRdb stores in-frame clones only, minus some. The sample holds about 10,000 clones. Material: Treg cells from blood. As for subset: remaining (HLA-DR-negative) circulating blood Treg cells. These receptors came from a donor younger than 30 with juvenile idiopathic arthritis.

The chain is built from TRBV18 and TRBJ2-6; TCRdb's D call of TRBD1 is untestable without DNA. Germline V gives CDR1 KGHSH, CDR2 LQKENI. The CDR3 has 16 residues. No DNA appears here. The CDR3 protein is CASSPITGTGANVLTF. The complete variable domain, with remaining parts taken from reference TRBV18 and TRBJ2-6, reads NAGVMQNPRHLVRRRGQEARLRCSPMKGHSHVYWYRQLPEEGLKFMVYLQKENIIDESGMPKERFSAEFPKEGPSILRIQQVVRGDSAAYFCASSPITGTGANVLTFGAGSRLTVL.

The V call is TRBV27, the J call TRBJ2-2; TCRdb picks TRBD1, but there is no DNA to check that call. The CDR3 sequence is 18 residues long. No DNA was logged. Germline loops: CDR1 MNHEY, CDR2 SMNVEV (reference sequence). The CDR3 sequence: CASSLSIAGTTNTGELFF.

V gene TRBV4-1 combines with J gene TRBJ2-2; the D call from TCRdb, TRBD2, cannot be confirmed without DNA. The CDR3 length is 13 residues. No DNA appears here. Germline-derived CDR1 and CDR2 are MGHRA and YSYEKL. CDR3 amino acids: CASSGSSTGELFF.

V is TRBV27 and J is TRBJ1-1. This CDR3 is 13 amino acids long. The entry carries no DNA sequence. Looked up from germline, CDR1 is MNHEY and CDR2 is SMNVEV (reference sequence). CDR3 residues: CASRTYQNTEAFF.

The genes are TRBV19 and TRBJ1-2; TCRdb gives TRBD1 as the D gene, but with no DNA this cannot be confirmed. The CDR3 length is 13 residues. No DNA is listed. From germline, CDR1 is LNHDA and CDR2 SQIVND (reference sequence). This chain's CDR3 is CASSKDKGYGYTF.

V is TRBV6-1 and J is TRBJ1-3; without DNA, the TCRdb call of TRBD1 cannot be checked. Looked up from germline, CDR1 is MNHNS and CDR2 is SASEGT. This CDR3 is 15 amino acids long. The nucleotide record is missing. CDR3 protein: CASSDGTASGNTIYF.

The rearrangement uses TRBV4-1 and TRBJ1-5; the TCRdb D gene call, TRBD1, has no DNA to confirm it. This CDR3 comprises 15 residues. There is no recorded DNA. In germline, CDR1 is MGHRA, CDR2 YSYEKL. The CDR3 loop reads CASSQDPGGTQPQHF.

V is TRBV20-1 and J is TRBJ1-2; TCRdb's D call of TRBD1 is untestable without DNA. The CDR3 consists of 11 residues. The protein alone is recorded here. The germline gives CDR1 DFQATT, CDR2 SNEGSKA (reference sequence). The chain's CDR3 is CSASQGAGYTF.

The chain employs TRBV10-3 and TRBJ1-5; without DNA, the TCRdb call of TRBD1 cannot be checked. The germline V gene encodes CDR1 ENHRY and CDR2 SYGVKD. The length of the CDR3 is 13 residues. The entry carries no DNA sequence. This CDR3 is CAISRTGGQPQHF.

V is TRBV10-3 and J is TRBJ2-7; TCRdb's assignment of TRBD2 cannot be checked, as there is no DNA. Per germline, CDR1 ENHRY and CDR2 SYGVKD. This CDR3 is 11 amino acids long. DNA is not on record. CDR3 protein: CATGREWEQYF.

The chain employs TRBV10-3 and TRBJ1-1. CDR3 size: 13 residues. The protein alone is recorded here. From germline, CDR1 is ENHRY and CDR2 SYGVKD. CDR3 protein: CAISFMTNTEAFF.

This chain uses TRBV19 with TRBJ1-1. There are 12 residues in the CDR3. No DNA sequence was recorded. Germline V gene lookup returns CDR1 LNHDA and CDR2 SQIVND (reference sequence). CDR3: CASKGLYTEAFF.

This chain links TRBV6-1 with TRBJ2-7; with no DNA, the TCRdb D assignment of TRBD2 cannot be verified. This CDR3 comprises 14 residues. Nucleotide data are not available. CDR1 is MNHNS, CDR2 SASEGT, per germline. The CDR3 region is CASSEWLAGNEQYF.

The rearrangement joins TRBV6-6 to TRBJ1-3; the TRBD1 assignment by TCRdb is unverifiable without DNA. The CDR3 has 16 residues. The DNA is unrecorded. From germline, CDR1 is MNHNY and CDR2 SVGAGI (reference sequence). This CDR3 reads CASRPTTGLSGNTIYF.

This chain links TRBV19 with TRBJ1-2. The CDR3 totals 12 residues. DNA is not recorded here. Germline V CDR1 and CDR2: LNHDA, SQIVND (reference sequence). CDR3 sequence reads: CASTLSDYGYTF.

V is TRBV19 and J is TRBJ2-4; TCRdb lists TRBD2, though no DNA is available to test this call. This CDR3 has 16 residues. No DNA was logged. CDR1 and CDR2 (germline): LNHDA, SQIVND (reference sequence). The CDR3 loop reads CASSMSGGVAKNIQYF. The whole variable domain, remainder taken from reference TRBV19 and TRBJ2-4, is DGGITQSPKYLFRKEGQNVTLSCEQNLNHDAMYWYRQDPGQGLRLIYYSQIVNDFQKGDIAEGYSVSREKKESFPLTVTSAQKNPTAFYLCASSMSGGVAKNIQYFGAGTRLSVL.

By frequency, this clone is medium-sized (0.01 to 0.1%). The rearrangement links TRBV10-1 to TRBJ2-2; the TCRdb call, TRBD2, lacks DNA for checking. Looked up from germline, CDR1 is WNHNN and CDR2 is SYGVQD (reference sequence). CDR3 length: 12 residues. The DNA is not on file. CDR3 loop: CASRPGTGELFF.

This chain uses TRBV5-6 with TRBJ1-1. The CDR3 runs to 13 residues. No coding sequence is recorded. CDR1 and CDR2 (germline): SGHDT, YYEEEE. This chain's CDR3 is CASSLVGGTGAFF.